These T cell receptor beta chains were read from a single sample in a study of cytomegalovirus exposure and HLA in healthy donors. TCRdb's copy holds only in-frame clones and misses some; the assay was immunoSEQ multiplex PCR. This repertoire shows about 160,000 clones, about 71% found once; its top ten account for 2.8%. Sequencing was carried out using PBMCs. The receptors were gathered from a woman between 25 and 40 years old in good health and CMV-seronegative. The CDR3 runs from the conserved cysteine through the conserved F or W. Fields, in order: clone size, V gene, J gene, D gene, CDR3 protein, CDR3 DNA. A D gene is named only where the DNA matches it firmly. The listing skips clone size in some rows; elsewhere it reads once, few, many or a size class.

NA,TRBV2,TRBJ1-1,NA,CASSEASLFNTEAFF,TGTGCCAGCAGTGAAGCGTCCCTGTTTAACACTGAAGCTTTCTTT
few,TRBV2,TRBJ2-3,TRBD1,CASSGDRGLFTDTQYF,TGTGCCAGCAGTGGGGACAGGGGGCTTTTCACAGATACGCAGTATTTT
NA,TRBV27,TRBJ2-6,NA,CASSFGRAGANVLTF,TGTGCCAGCAGTTTCGGCAGGGCTGGGGCCAACGTCCTGACTTTC
NA,TRBV6-1,TRBJ2-7,NA,CASSVTNAYEQYF,TGTGCCAGCAGTGTAACAAACGCCTACGAGCAGTACTTC
NA,TRBV28,TRBJ2-1,TRBD2,CASSLSGLAGGKNEQFF,TGTGCCAGCAGTTTATCCGGACTAGCGGGAGGGAAAAATGAGCAGTTCTTC
NA,TRBV9,TRBJ2-5,TRBD1,CASSVGGQAGETQYF,TGTGCCAGCAGCGTAGGGGGACAGGCTGGAGAGACCCAGTACTTC
NA,TRBV5-1,TRBJ1-2,TRBD1,CASSSGQGVFDYGYTF,TGCGCCAGCAGCTCGGGACAGGGGGTTTTCGACTATGGCTACACCTTC
NA,TRBV5-4,TRBJ2-1,NA,CASSLRASAYNEQFF,TGTGCCAGCAGCTTGCGGGCTAGCGCCTACAATGAGCAGTTCTTC
NA,TRBV6-5,TRBJ2-1,TRBD1,CASSPDRDNEQFF,TGTGCCAGCAGCCCGGACAGGGACAATGAGCAGTTCTTC
few,TRBV19,TRBJ1-1,TRBD1,CASNRGPLNTEAFF,TGTGCCAGCAACAGGGGCCCTTTGAACACTGAAGCTTTCTTT
NA,TRBV5-1,TRBJ2-2,NA,CASSFGGMAGELFF,TGCGCCAGCAGCTTTGGGGGGATGGCCGGGGAGCTGTTTTTT
few,TRBV2,TRBJ2-2,TRBD1,CASTGQGAGELFF,TGTGCCAGCACAGGGCAGGGGGCCGGGGAGCTGTTTTTT
few,TRBV28,TRBJ1-2,TRBD1,CASSRQGLAYGYTF,TGTGCCAGCAGTCGACAGGGGTTGGCCTATGGCTACACCTTC
NA,TRBV9,TRBJ1-1,TRBD1,CASSPWDRDTEAFF,TGTGCCAGCAGCCCCTGGGACAGAGACACTGAAGCTTTCTTT
few,TRBV6-6,TRBJ2-7,TRBD2,CATWGGTGGPYEQYF,TGTGCCACTTGGGGGGGTACGGGGGGGCCCTACGAGCAGTACTTC
NA,TRBV27,TRBJ2-4,TRBD2,CASSLSGSGAKNIQYF,TGTGCCAGCAGTCTCAGCGGGAGTGGAGCCAAAAACATTCAGTACTTC
NA,TRBV28,TRBJ1-1,NA,CASSLSTGLMNTEAFF,TGTGCCAGCAGTTTGTCGACAGGTTTAATGAACACTGAAGCTTTCTTT
NA,TRBV30,TRBJ1-2,NA,CAWSLQLGGNGYTF,TGTGCCTGGAGTCTTCAACTCGGGGGAAATGGCTACACCTTC
NA,TRBV7-7,TRBJ2-2,TRBD1,CASSSSGGANGELFF,TGTGCCAGCAGCTCCTCAGGGGGCGCAAACGGGGAGCTGTTTTTT
NA,TRBV6-1,TRBJ2-1,TRBD1,CAISDRGPGGEQFF,TGTGCCATTTCAGACAGGGGACCTGGGGGTGAGCAGTTCTTC
few,TRBV28,TRBJ1-6,NA,CASLSGQINSPLHF,TGTGCCAGCCTCTCCGGACAGATTAATTCACCCCTCCACTTT
NA,TRBV16,TRBJ2-7,NA,CASSQRAVSYEQYF,TGTGCCAGCAGCCAAAGAGCGGTCTCCTACGAGCAGTACTTC
NA,TRBV5-4,TRBJ1-2,NA,CASSLGSANYGYTF,TGTGCCAGCAGCTTGGGATCAGCTAACTATGGCTACACCTTC
NA,TRBV5-4,TRBJ2-1,TRBD2,CASSLRLGLAGGYNEQFF,TGTGCCAGCAGCTTGAGGCTGGGACTAGCGGGAGGATACAATGAGCAGTTCTTC
NA,TRBV2,TRBJ1-1,NA,CAIQSGGTEAFF,TGTGCCATTCAAAGCGGGGGGACTGAAGCTTTCTTT
NA,TRBV10-3,TRBJ1-2,TRBD1,CAISWDRENPNYGYTF,TGTGCCATCAGTTGGGACAGGGAGAATCCTAACTATGGCTACACCTTC
few,TRBV6-4,TRBJ2-1,TRBD2,CASSDSSSGSYNEQFF,TGTGCCAGCAGTGACTCGTCTAGCGGGTCCTACAATGAGCAGTTCTTC
NA,TRBV7-2,TRBJ2-1,NA,CASSLGLASEQFF,TGTGCCAGCAGCTTAGGTCTAGCTAGTGAGCAGTTCTTC
NA,TRBV19,TRBJ1-2,NA,CASSIETDSNYGYTF,TGTGCCAGTAGTATAGAGACGGACTCTAACTATGGCTACACCTTC
NA,TRBV14,TRBJ2-5,TRBD1,CASSQEGFGDRPGETQYF,TGTGCCAGCAGCCAAGAGGGGTTCGGGGACAGGCCGGGGGAGACCCAGTACTTC
few,TRBV7-9,TRBJ2-3,TRBD2,CASSSRLLAGDVTDTQYF,TGTGCCAGCAGCTCTAGATTACTAGCGGGAGATGTCACAGATACGCAGTATTTT
NA,TRBV2,TRBJ1-1,NA,CASSSRGTEAFF,TGTGCCAGCAGTTCCAGGGGTACTGAAGCTTTCTTT
NA,TRBV6-5,TRBJ1-1,NA,CASTLQGNTEAFF,TGTGCCAGTACACTTCAGGGGAACACTGAAGCTTTCTTT
NA,TRBV5-1,TRBJ2-7,NA,CASTAGGDEQYF,TGCGCCAGCACGGCCGGAGGGGACGAGCAGTACTTC
NA,TRBV5-1,TRBJ2-2,TRBD1,CASSYRGPGELFF,TGCGCCAGCAGCTACAGGGGGCCCGGGGAGCTGTTTTTT
NA,TRBV15,TRBJ2-1,TRBD2,CATSRGWGGRDNEQFF,TGTGCCACCAGCAGAGGGTGGGGGGGTCGTGACAATGAGCAGTTCTTC
few,TRBV4-2,TRBJ2-3,NA,CASSQGWASTDTQYF,TGTGCCAGCAGCCAAGGGTGGGCTAGCACAGATACGCAGTATTTT
few,TRBV7-6,TRBJ2-7,TRBD2,CASSPTSGALTEQYF,TGTGCCAGCAGTCCCACTAGCGGGGCCTTGACTGAGCAGTACTTC
NA,TRBV19,TRBJ1-6,TRBD1,CASRITGDTYNSPLHF,TGTGCCAGTAGGATTACAGGGGACACCTATAATTCACCCCTCCACTTT
NA,TRBV7-9,TRBJ1-4,NA,CASSLGAQATNEKLFF,TGTGCCAGCAGCTTAGGGGCCCAGGCAACTAATGAAAAACTGTTTTTT
NA,TRBV29-1,TRBJ2-3,TRBD2,CSGNAGGRTDTQYF,TGCAGCGGGAACGCGGGGGGGAGGACAGATACGCAGTATTTT
few,TRBV28,TRBJ2-7,TRBD2,CASSLGGRAHYEQYF,TGTGCCAGCAGTTTGGGCGGGAGGGCCCACTACGAGCAGTACTTC
NA,TRBV19,TRBJ1-3,NA,CASIRGSHGNTIYF,TGTGCCAGTATCAGGGGATCCCATGGAAACACCATATATTTT
once,TRBV4-3,TRBJ2-1,TRBD1,CASSQPGQGYNEQFF,TGCGCCAGCAGCCAGCCGGGACAGGGTTACAATGAGCAGTTCTTC
NA,TRBV28,TRBJ2-1,NA,CASSLASGASYNEQFF,TGTGCCAGCAGTTTAGCAAGCGGAGCGTCCTACAATGAGCAGTTCTTC
NA,TRBV7-9,TRBJ2-5,NA,CASSRTGQMYQETQYF,TGTGCCAGCAGCAGGACGGGACAAATGTACCAAGAGACCCAGTACTTC